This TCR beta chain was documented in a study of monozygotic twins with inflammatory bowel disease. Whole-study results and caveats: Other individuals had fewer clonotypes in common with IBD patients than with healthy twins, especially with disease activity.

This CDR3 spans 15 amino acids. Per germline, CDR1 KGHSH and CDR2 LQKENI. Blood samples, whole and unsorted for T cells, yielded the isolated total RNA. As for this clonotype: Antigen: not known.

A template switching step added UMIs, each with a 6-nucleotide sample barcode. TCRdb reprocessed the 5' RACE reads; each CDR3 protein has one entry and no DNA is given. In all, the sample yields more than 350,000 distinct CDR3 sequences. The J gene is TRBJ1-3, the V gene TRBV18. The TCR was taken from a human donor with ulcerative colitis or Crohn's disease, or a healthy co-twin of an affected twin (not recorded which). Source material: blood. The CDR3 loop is CASSPTGSSGNTIYF.